These 9 T cell receptor beta chains came from one sample sequenced in a study of T cells after yellow fever vaccination. A single record per CDR3 protein comes from TCRdb applying MiXCR to the 5' RACE reads. This table holds nearly 300,000 distinct CDR3 sequences, around 9.3% found once. The sample consisted of CD4+ T cells sorted from PBMCs, taken 5 days after the yellow fever booster vaccination. The receptors were gathered from a man younger than 30 who received the YFV17D yellow fever vaccine.

This clonotype was detected a few times. The chain links TRBV7-8 to TRBJ1-5; D is unclear. From germline, CDR1 is SGHVS and CDR2 FQNEAQ. The CDR3 sequence is 15 residues long. Trimming removed 5 bases at V and 0 bases at J, with 11 bases between. The DNA of the CDR3 is TGTGCCAGCAGCCTTCGAGATTATAGCAATCAGCCCCAGCATTTT. It encodes CASSLRDYSNQPQHF.

This clonotype appeared a few times. V is TRBV6-2 or TRBV6-3 and J is TRBJ1-2, with a possible D match to TRBD1 (5 bases). CDR3 length equals 14 residues. V was shortened by 6 bases and J by 3 bases, with 14 bases between the two germline ends. The V gene's germline CDR1 is MNHEY and CDR2 SVGEGT. The CDR3 sequence: CASRPEGRYYGYTF. As DNA, the CDR3 is TGTGCCAGCAGACCCGAGGGGCGCTACTATGGCTACACCTTC.

To note about this clonotype: This CDR3 fails to terminate in the conserved phenylalanine or tryptophan, so it likely reflects a read error. V usage is TRBV7-9 and J usage is TRBJ2-3; D unclear. The germline V gene has CDR1 SEHNR and CDR2 FQNEAQ (reference sequence). The V end was cut by 4 bases, the J end by 2 bases, with 13 bases between. This CDR3 comprises 15 residues. CDR3 DNA: TGTGCCAGCAGCTCCCCAATGGGAACCACAGATACGCAGTATTGT. It yields the protein CASSSPMGTTDTQYC.

V gene TRBV6-5 combines with J gene TRBJ1-3, with no clear D. Germline V gene sequence: CDR1 MNHEY, CDR2 SVGAGI. V shed 7 bases and J shed 2 bases, with 9 bases lying between them. The CDR3 extends over 13 amino acids. The CDR3, as DNA: TGTGCCAGCACTCGCGGTACTGGAAACACCATATATTTT. Encoded protein: CASTRGTGNTIYF.

The chain combines TRBV4-1 with TRBJ1-3; D is unclear. Germline assignment: CDR1 MGHRA and CDR2 YSYEKL. Trimming removed 0 bases at V and 0 bases at J, with 12 bases between. The CDR3 is 17 residues long. CDR3 loop: CASSQDDGPFSGNTIYF. The CDR3 DNA reads as TGCGCCAGCAGCCAAGATGATGGGCCTTTCTCTGGAAACACCATATATTTT.

The J gene is TRBJ2-3, the V gene TRBV3-1; possibly TRBD1 for D (6 bases). The CDR3 loop spans 15 amino acids. CDR1 is LGHDT, CDR2 YNNKEL, per germline (reference sequence). The V end was cut by 0 bases, the J end by 6 bases, with 13 bases between. CDR3 DNA: TGTGCCAGCAGCCAAGATCTTGCAGGGGTGGATACGCAGTATTTT. Its translation: CASSQDLAGVDTQYF.

This clonotype was found once. The V and J genes are TRBV7-2 and TRBJ2-1; no definite D call. The CDR3 runs to 14 residues. Germline lookup yields CDR1 SGHTA and CDR2 FQGNSA. Deletions cut 2 bases from V and 7 bases from J, with 12 bases between. CDR3 in DNA: TGTGCCAGCAGCTTATCACGGATCGATAATGAGCAGTTCTTC. Translating it yields CASSLSRIDNEQFF. Using reference TRBV7-2 and TRBJ2-1 for the parts outside the CDR3, the full variable domain is GAGVSQSPSNKVTEKGKDVELRCDPISGHTALYWYRQSLGQGLEFLIYFQGNSAPDKSGLPSDRFSAERTGGSVSTLTIQRTQQEDSAVYLCASSLSRIDNEQFFGPGTRLTVL.

This clonotype was counted only a few times. The V call is TRBV20-1, the J call TRBJ2-3; weak D call: TRBD1 (5 bases). Germline CDR1 and CDR2: DFQATT and SNEGSKA (reference sequence). V gave up 6 bases and J gave up 5 bases, with 9 bases separating them. The CDR3 runs to 11 residues. CDR3 protein: CSAHQGDTQYF. DNA of the CDR3: TGCAGTGCCCACCAGGGAGATACGCAGTATTTT.

V is TRBV7-2 and J is TRBJ1-1; D is ambiguous. V lost 5 bases to trimming and J lost 4 bases, with 11 bases between them. Per germline, CDR1 SGHTA and CDR2 FQGNSA. The CDR3 covers 13 residues. The CDR3 DNA reads TGTGCCAGCAGCCGCCGGACGGGCACTGAAGCTTTCTTT. It encodes CASSRRTGTEAFF.